The clone carrying this T cell receptor (beta chain) was seen more than once but under ten times. Donors had localized lung adenocarcinoma, a non-small cell lung cancer. The data were taken from a study of CD4 and CD8 cells across lung adenocarcinoma regions. TCRdb redid the calling of the PCR reads with MiXCR, one entry per CDR3 protein. Altogether about 19,000 distinct CDR3 sequences are present, 50% being singletons, with the ten largest covering approximately 34%. V gave up 1 base and J gave up 1 base, with 7 bases separating them. Germline V CDR1 and CDR2: SGHAT, FQDESV (reference sequence). This CDR3 region has 14 residues.

The source is a male donor with lung adenocarcinoma. The CD4 and CD8 labels of this study may be unreliable. The chain combines TRBV11-1 with TRBJ1-2; possibly TRBD1 for D (6 bases). The sample taken for sequencing was CD8+ T cells from the margin of a lung tumor. In DNA form, the CDR3 reads TGTGCCAGCAGCTTAGGGGACAATAACTATGGCTACACCTTC. This codes for CASSLGDNNYGYTF.